This passage covers 7 T cell receptor beta chains from one sample sequenced in a study of blood T cells in healthy people across ages. The second PCR ran roughly 6 to 12 cycles with a sample-barcoded 5' primer and J-beta primers. A single record per CDR3 protein comes from TCRdb applying MiXCR to the 5' RACE reads. The sample contains 550,000 to 750,000 distinct CDR3 sequences, around a fifth of which appear only once. The sequenced material came from blood. These TCRs come from a man in his 70s in good health.

The V and J genes are TRBV5-1 and TRBJ2-3; 7 bases align to TRBD1. The CDR3 is 14 residues long. Germline CDR1 is SGHRS and CDR2 is YFSETQ. Germline trimming cut 0 bases from V and 2 bases from J; bases unmatched to any gene: 0. The CDR3 DNA follows: TGCGCCAGCAGCTTGGAGGGGGCCACAGATACGCAGTATTTT. Its protein is CASSLEGATDTQYF.

This clonotype was recorded a few times. V usage is TRBV29-1 and J usage is TRBJ1-1; D remains ambiguous. There are 13 residues in the CDR3. Germline V gene data show CDR1 as SQVTM and CDR2 as ANQGSEA. V was trimmed by 3 bases and J by 4 bases, leaving 12 bases between them. CDR3 protein: CSVDGREGTEAFF. CDR3 nucleotide sequence: TGCAGCGTTGATGGGAGGGAGGGCACTGAAGCTTTCTTT.

The chain joins TRBV6-5 to TRBJ2-4, with D tentatively TRBD1 (5 bases). V lost 7 bases to trimming and J lost 6 bases, with 19 bases between them. In germline, CDR1 is MNHEY, CDR2 SVGAGI. This CDR3 is built from 15 residues. In DNA, the CDR3 is TGTGCCAGCAAAAAGGGGCAGGGTGGTATAAACATTCAGTACTTC. It encodes CASKKGQGGINIQYF.

The gene calls are TRBV6-1 and TRBJ2-5, with D possibly matching TRBD2 (6 bases). The CDR3 length is 14 residues. Germline V gene sequence: CDR1 MNHNS, CDR2 SASEGT. Trimming removed 1 base from V and 5 bases from J, with 11 bases in between. The CDR3 spells CASSEVHGRETQYF. DNA for the CDR3: TGTGCCAGCAGTGAAGTACATGGGAGGGAGACCCAGTACTTC.

The J gene is TRBJ2-1, the V gene TRBV12-3 or TRBV12-4, with 9 bases lining up with TRBD2. The CDR3 runs to 15 residues. The V gene end was trimmed by 5 bases and the J gene end by 9 bases; junction bases not matched to a gene: 11. CDR3 in amino acids: CASSGVAGAEGEQFF. As DNA, the CDR3 is TGTGCCAGCAGTGGTGTAGCGGGAGCGGAGGGTGAGCAGTTCTTC.

This chain links TRBV6-5 with TRBJ2-5; 11 positions match TRBD1. Germline CDR1 reads MNHEY; CDR2 reads SVGAGI. V was clipped by 6 bases and J by 2 bases; unmatched bases: 2. This CDR3 spans 14 amino acids. The CDR3 region has the DNA TGTGCCAGCAGAGGGACAGGGGGACAAGAGACCCAGTACTTC. This codes for CASRGTGGQETQYF.

The chain combines TRBV4-1 with TRBJ2-7; D call uncertain. Germline values: CDR1 MGHRA, CDR2 YSYEKL. CDR3 length: 14 residues. Trimming took off 5 bases at V and 2 bases at J, with 13 bases between the two ends. The DNA of the CDR3 is TGCGCCAGCAGCTCGGACCCTTCAACCTACGAGCAGTACTTC. As protein: CASSSDPSTYEQYF.